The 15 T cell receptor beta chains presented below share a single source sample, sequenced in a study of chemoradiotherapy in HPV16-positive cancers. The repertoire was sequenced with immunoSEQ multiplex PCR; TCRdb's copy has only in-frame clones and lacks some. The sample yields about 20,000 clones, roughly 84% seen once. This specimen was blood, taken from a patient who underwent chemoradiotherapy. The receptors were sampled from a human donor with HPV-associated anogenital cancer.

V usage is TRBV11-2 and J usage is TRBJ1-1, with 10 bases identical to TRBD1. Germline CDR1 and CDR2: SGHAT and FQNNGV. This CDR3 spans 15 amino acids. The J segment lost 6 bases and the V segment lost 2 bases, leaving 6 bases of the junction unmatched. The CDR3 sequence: CASSLTGQGGPEAFF. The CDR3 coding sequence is TGTGCCAGCAGCTTAACAGGACAGGGGGGCCCTGAAGCTTTCTTT.

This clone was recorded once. This chain's CDR3 is CASSLNSRGSYEQYF. The CDR3 nucleotides are TGTGCCAGCAGTCTTAATTCTCGGGGCTCCTACGAGCAGTACTTC. The V gene is TRBV7-8, the J gene TRBJ2-7; D might be TRBD2 (5 bases). This CDR3 contains 15 residues. Germline loops: CDR1 SGHVS, CDR2 FQNEAQ. V dropped 6 bases and J dropped 0 bases, with 15 bases sitting between them. Combining the CDR3 with reference TRBV7-8 and TRBJ2-7 gives the whole variable domain GAGVSQSPRYKVAKRGQDVALRCDPISGHVSLFWYQQALGQGPEFLTYFQNEAQLDKSGLPSDRFFAERPEGSVSTLKIQRTQQEDSAVYLCASSLNSRGSYEQYFGPGTRLTVT.

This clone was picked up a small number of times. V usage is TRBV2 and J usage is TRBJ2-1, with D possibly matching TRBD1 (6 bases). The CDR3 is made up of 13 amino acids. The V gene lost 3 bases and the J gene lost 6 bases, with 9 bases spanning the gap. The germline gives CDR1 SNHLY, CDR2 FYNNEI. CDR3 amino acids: CASSDQGSNEQFF. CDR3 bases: TGTGCCAGCAGTGACCAGGGGAGCAATGAGCAGTTCTTC.

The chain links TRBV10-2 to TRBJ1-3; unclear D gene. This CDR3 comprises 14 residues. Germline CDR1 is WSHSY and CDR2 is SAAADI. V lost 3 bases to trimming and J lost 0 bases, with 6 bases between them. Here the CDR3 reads CASSDATSGNTIYF. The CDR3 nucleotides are TGCGCCAGCAGTGATGCAACCTCTGGAAACACCATATATTTT.

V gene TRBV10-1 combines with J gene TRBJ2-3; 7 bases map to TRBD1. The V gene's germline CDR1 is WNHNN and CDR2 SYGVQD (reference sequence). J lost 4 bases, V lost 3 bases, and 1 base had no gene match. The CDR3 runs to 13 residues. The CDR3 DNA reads TGCGCCAGCAGTGATGGGACAGCAGATACGCAGTATTTT. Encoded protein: CASSDGTADTQYF.

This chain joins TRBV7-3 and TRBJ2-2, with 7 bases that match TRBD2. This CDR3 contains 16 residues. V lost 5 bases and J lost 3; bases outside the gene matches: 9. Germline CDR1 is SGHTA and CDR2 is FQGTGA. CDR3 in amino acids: CASSALGGSDTGELFF. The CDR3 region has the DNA TGTGCCAGCAGCGCCTTGGGGGGGAGCGACACCGGGGAGCTGTTTTTT.

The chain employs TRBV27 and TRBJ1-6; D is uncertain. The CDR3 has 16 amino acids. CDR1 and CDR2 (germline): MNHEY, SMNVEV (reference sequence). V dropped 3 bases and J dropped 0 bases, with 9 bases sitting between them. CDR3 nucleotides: TGTGCCAGCAGTTTTACCCTAGCCTCCTATAATTCACCCCTCCACTTT. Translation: CASSFTLASYNSPLHF.

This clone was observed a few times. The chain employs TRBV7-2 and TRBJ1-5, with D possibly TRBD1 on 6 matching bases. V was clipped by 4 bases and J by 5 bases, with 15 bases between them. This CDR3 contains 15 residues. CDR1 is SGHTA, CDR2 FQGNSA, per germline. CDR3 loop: CASSSRVQGHQPQHF. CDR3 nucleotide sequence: TGTGCCAGCAGCTCCAGGGTACAGGGCCATCAGCCCCAGCATTTT.

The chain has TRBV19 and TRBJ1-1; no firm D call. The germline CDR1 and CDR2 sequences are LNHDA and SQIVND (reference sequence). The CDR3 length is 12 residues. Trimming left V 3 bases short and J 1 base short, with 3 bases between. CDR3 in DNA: TGTGCCAGTAGTATCAGGAACACTGAAGCTTTCTTT. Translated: CASSIRNTEAFF.

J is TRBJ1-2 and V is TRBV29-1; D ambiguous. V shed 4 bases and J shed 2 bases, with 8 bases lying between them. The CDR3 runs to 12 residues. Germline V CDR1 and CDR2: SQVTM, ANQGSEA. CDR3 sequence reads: CSVVVRNYGYTF. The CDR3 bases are TGCAGCGTTGTGGTCCGAAACTATGGCTACACCTTC.

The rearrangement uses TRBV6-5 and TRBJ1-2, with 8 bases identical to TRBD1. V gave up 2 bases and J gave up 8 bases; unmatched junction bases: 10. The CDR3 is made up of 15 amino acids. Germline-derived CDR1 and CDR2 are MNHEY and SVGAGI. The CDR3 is CASSYHSATGEGYTF. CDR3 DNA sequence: TGTGCCAGCAGTTACCACTCGGCGACAGGGGAGGGCTACACCTTC.

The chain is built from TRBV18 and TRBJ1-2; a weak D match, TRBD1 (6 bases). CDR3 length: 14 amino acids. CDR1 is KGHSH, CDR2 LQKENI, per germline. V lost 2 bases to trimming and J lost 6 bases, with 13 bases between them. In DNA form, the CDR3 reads TGTGCCAGCTCACCAGAAGTGGGGGCGGATGGCTACACCTTC. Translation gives CASSPEVGADGYTF.

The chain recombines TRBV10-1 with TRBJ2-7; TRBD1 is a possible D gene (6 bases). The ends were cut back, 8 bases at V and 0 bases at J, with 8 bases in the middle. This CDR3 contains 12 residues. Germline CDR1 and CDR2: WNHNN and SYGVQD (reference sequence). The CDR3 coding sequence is TGCGCCAGCGGGGACACCTCCTACGAGCAGTACTTC. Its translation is CASGDTSYEQYF.

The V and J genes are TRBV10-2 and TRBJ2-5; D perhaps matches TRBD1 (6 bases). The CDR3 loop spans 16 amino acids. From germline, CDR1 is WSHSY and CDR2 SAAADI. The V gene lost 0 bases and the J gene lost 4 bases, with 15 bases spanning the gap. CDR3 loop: CASSESGGVVGETQYF. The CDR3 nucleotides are TGCGCCAGCAGTGAGTCAGGGGGAGTAGTCGGAGAGACCCAGTACTTC.

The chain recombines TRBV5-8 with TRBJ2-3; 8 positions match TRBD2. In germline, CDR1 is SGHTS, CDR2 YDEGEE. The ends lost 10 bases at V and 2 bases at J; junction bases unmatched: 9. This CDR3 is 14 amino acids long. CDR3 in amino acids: CAGQLAANTDTQYF. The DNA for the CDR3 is TGTGCCGGACAACTAGCGGCTAACACAGATACGCAGTATTTT.